This TCR beta chain was obtained from a study of Ad26.COV2.S vaccination and SARS-CoV-2 variants. Study-wide context: The donor participated in the COV1001 trial, in its Ad26.COV2.S arm. Study-level results: Spike-specific TCR breadth was greater in vaccine than placebo recipients. Vaccine and placebo groups showed comparable non-spike TCR breadth.

Here immunoSEQ multiplex PCR was the method, and the copy in TCRdb shows in-frame clones only, minus some. Of fewer than 500,000 clones in the sample, approximately 92% were seen once. Treatment meaning: roughly 19 received Ad26.COV2.S at low or high dose, single or two shots; about five received placebo; per-sample allocation not given. Vaccine and placebo recipients were sampled on day 63 after the first injection. Points on this clone: Its antigen is unidentified.

The germline CDR1 and CDR2 sequences are SGHTA and FQGNSA. V was clipped by 7 bases and J by 0 bases, with 15 bases between them. CDR3 length: 16 residues. The chain combines TRBV7-2 with TRBJ2-2; a weak D match, TRBD2 (6 bases). The specimen comprised peripheral blood, sampled in a trial of Ad26.COV2.S vaccine versus placebo. The source of this sequence is a person between 18 and 65 years old who received the Ad26.COV2.S COVID-19 vaccine or a placebo. The CDR3 nucleotides read TGTGCCAGCATCCCCCCGGGGAGGTCGAACACCGGGGAGCTGTTTTTT. This codes for CASIPPGRSNTGELFF. The entire variable domain, with the rest obtained from reference TRBV7-2 and TRBJ2-2, is as follows: GAGVSQSPSNKVTEKGKDVELRCDPISGHTALYWYRQSLGQGLEFLIYFQGNSAPDKSGLPSDRFSAERTGGSVSTLTIQRTQQEDSAVYLCASIPPGRSNTGELFFGEGSRLTVL.